This T cell receptor beta chain was observed in a study of identical twins. General study results and limits: Fewer insertions were carried by abundant cord blood beta clonotypes, but none was seen in memory repertoires.

This clonotype was observed at least ten times. Its antigen is as yet unknown. TCRdb re-called the 5' RACE reads with MiXCR, one entry per CDR3 protein. Of about 700,000 distinct CDR3 sequences in the sample, roughly 6% were seen once. There are 15 residues in the CDR3. The germline CDR1 and CDR2 sequences are SGDLS and YYNGEE. V was trimmed by 3 bases and J by 6 bases, leaving 15 bases between them. What was sequenced was naive T cells sorted from blood. This sequence originates from a man younger than 35 in good health. The chain combines TRBV9 with TRBJ1-4; a weak D match, TRBD1 (5 bases). The CDR3 DNA sequence: TGTGCCAGCAGCGCCGATCTGGGACTGTATGAAAAACTGTTTTTT. Protein product: CASSADLGLYEKLFF.